The 4 T cell receptor beta chains presented below share a single source sample, sequenced in a study of CD8 T cells in Susac syndrome. The RNA, about 0.45 to 1 ug, was put through reverse transcription using random hexamers. MiXCR, applied by TCRdb to the immunoSEQ multiplex PCR reads, yields one record per CDR3 protein. The repertoire holds 200,000 to 300,000 distinct CDR3 sequences, with 90% to 96% as singletons. The specimen sequenced was CD4+ T cells from PBMCs. The source of these receptors is a human donor with Susac syndrome.

This chain uses TRBV20-1 with TRBJ2-2, with 10 bases lining up with TRBD2. V shed 2 bases and J 1 base; nucleotides not matched to a gene: 4. The CDR3 sequence is 16 residues long. Per germline, CDR1 DFQATT and CDR2 SNEGSKA (reference sequence). CDR3 coding DNA: TGCAGTGCTAGACCAAGCGGGAGGGTGAACACCGGGGAGCTGTTTTTT. Amino acid sequence: CSARPSGRVNTGELFF.

This rearrangement joins TRBV9 to TRBJ1-2, with TRBD1 matching 7 bases. This CDR3 contains 16 residues. Germline V lookup: CDR1 SGDLS, CDR2 YYNGEE. After removal of 4 bases from V and 4 bases from J, the junction contained 13 bases not matched to a gene. The CDR3 is CASSLRQGGDFYGYTF. In DNA form, the CDR3 reads TGTGCCAGCAGCCTACGACAGGGAGGGGATTTCTATGGCTACACCTTC.

This chain uses TRBV5-4 with TRBJ2-5; no clear D. The CDR3 is 14 amino acids. The germline V gene has CDR1 SGHNT and CDR2 YYREEE (reference sequence). Trimming shortened V by 1 base and J by 1 base, and 8 bases separated the two germline ends. CDR3 residues: CASSLRAVQETQYF. CDR3 in DNA: TGTGCCAGCAGCTTGCGGGCAGTCCAAGAGACCCAGTACTTC.

Remarks on this clonotype: Germline is not matched at one junction end, which may reflect a read error. This rearrangement joins TRBV9 to TRBJ2-1; unclear D gene. This CDR3 has 15 residues. Germline CDR1 reads SGDLS; CDR2 reads YYNGEE. The DNA for the CDR3 is TGTGCCAGCAGCGTAGGTCCCCCCTCCAACAATGAGCAGTTCTTC. This encodes CASSVGPPSNNEQFF.